The present T cell receptor (beta chain) was sequenced within a study of blood T cell repertoires in COVID-19. The method was immunoSEQ multiplex PCR; TCRdb's version includes in-frame clones alone and lacks a portion of them. The sample lists about 360,000 clones, 86% occurring once. The CDR3 consists of 17 residues. This TCR was sampled from an older woman with COVID-19, enrolled during active disease. What was sequenced was peripheral blood. The rearrangement uses TRBV1 and TRBJ2-3; the listed D gene, TRBD2, was not tested against the DNA. TRBV1 is an annotated pseudogene. The CDR3 DNA follows: TGCACCAGCAGCCAGGGGCTAGCGGGGGAGGGTCCAGATACGCAGTATTTT. This encodes CTSSQGLAGEGPDTQYF.